The TCR beta chain under discussion was sequenced for a study of spatial heterogeneity in lung cancer. In TCRdb, the 5' RACE reads were re-called with MiXCR into one record per CDR3 protein. The sample has some 47,000 distinct CDR3 sequences, less than 9% seen once. This clonotype was detected many times. The CDR3 extends over 12 amino acids. With 0 bases removed from V and 7 bases from J, the gap between germline ends came to 9 bases. CDR1 GTSNPN and CDR2 SVGIG come from the germline V gene (reference sequence). Time point meaning: sample taken at primary tumor resection. Researchers sequenced whole RNA taken from tumor, nontumor lung or frozen PBMC without sorting.

The chain recombines TRBV30 with TRBJ1-2; D is unclear. The clonotype originates from a female donor with early-stage non-small cell lung cancer. The sequenced sample was PBMCs, obtained at surgery. Here the CDR3 reads CAWSVGVSGYTF. The DNA of the CDR3 is TGTGCCTGGAGTGTCGGAGTGAGTGGCTACACCTTC.